This TCR beta chain was found in a study of shared clonotypes between healthy human individuals. The germline V gene has CDR1 SGHRS and CDR2 YFSETQ. V lost 0 bases, J lost 4 bases, and 7 bases lay in between. The CDR3 has 13 residues. Libraries were prepared by immunoSEQ multiplex PCR; TCRdb keeps only in-frame clonotypes and omits some of them. The profile covers around 1.6 million clones, with nearly 99% appearing a single time and 0.45% taken by the ten largest. The sequenced sample was naive CD4+ T cells sorted from blood. Subset reported: CD45RA+ positively selected. The TCR originated in a man aged 25-40 years in good health. The chain is built from TRBV5-1 and TRBJ1-1; D is undetermined. This CDR3 reads CASSLVGFTEAFF. The CDR3 region has the DNA TGCGCCAGCAGCTTGGTAGGGTTCACTGAAGCTTTCTTT.